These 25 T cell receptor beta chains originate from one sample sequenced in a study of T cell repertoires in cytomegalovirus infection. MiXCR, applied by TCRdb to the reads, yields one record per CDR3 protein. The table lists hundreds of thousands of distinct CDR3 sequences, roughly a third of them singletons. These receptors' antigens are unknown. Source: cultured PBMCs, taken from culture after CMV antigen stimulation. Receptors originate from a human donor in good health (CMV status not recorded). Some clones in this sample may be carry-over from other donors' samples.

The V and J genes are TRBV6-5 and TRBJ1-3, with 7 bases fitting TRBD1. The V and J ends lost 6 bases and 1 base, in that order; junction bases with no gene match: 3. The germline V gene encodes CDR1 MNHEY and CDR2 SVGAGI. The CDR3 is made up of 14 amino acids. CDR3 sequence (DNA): TGTGCCAGCAGCAAGGGACAGTCTGGAAACACCATATATTTT. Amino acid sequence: CASSKGQSGNTIYF.

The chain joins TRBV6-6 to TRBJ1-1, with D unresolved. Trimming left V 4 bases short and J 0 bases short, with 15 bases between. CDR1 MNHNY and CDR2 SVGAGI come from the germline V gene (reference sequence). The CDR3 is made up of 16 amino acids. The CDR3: CASSSFRGLMNTEAFF. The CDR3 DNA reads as TGTGCCAGCAGTTCGTTCAGAGGGTTGATGAACACTGAAGCTTTCTTT.

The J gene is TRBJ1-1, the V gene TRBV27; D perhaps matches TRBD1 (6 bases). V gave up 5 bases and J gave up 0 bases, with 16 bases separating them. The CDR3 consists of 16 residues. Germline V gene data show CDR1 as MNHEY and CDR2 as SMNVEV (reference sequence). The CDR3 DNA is TGTGCCAGCAGTCCCGAAGGGGGACCCTTGAACACTGAAGCTTTCTTT. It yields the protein CASSPEGGPLNTEAFF.

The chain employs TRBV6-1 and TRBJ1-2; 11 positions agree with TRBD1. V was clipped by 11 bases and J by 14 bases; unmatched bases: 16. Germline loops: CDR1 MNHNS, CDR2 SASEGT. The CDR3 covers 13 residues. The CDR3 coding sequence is TGTGCCGGGACCGTCGGAGGACAGGGGGCAGGTACCTTC. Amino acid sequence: CAGTVGGQGAGTF.

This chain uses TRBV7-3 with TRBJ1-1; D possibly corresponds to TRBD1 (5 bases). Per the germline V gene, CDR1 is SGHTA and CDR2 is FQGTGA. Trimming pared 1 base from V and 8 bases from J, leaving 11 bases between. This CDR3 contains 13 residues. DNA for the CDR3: TGTGCCAGCAGCTTAATGTCCACAGGAGAAGCTTTCTTT. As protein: CASSLMSTGEAFF.

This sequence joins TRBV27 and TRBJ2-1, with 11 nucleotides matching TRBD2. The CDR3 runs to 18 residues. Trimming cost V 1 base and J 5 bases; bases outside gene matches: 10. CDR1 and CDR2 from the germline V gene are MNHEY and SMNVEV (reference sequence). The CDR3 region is CASSLLGVAGGLNNEQFF. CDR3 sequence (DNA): TGTGCCAGCAGTTTATTGGGAGTAGCGGGAGGGCTAAACAATGAGCAGTTCTTC.

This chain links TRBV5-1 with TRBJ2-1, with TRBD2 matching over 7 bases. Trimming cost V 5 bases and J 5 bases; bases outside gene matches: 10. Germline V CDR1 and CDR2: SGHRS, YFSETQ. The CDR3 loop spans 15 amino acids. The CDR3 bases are TGCGCCAGCAGACCTCCTAGCGGAGAAAACAATGAGCAGTTCTTC. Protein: CASRPPSGENNEQFF.

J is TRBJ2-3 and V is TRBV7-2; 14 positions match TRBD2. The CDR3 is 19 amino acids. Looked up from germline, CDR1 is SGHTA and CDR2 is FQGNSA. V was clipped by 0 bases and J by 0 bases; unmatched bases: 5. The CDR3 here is CASSLALGLAGGSTDTQYF. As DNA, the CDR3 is TGTGCCAGCAGCTTAGCGTTAGGACTAGCGGGGGGTAGCACAGATACGCAGTATTTT. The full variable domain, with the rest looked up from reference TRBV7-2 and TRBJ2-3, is GAGVSQSPSNKVTEKGKDVELRCDPISGHTALYWYRQSLGQGLEFLIYFQGNSAPDKSGLPSDRFSAERTGGSVSTLTIQRTQQEDSAVYLCASSLALGLAGGSTDTQYFGPGTRLTVL.

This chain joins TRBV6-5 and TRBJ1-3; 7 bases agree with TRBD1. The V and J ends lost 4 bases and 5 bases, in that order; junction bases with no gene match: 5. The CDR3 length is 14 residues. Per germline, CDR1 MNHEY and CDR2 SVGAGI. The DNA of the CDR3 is TGTGCCAGCAGTTCCTCGGACAGGCGAAACACCATATATTTT. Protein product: CASSSSDRRNTIYF.

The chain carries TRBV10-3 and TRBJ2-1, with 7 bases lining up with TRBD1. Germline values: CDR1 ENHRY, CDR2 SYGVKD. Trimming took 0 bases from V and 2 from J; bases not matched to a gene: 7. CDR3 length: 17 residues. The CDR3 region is CAISESGTAYPYNEQFF. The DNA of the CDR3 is TGTGCCATCAGTGAGTCCGGGACAGCTTATCCCTACAATGAGCAGTTCTTC.

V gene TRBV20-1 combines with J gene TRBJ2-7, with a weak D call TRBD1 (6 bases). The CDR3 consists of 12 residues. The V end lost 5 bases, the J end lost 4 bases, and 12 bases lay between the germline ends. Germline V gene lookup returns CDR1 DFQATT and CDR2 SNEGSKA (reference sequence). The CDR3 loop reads CSAQPGAYEQYF. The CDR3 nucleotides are TGCAGTGCTCAACCAGGGGCGTACGAGCAGTACTTC.

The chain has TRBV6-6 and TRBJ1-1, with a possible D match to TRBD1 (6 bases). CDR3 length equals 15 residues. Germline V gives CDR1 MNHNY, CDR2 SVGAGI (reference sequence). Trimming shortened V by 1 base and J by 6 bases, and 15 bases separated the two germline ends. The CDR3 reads CASSYFGGGIAEAFF. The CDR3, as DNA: TGTGCCAGCAGTTACTTTGGGGGGGGCATCGCTGAAGCTTTCTTT.

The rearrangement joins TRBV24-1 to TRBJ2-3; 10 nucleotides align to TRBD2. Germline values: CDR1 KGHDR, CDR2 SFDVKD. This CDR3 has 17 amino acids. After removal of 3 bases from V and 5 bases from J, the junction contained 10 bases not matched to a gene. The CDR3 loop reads CATSDPLLAGTGDTQYF. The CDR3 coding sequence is TGTGCCACCAGTGATCCCCTACTAGCGGGAACGGGAGATACGCAGTATTTT.

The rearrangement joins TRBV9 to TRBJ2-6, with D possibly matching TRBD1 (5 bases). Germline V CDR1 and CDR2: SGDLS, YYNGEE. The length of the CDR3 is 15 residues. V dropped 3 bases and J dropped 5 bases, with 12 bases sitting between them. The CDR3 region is CASSGGRARANVLTF. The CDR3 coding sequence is TGTGCCAGCAGCGGGGGCAGGGCGCGGGCCAACGTCCTGACTTTC.

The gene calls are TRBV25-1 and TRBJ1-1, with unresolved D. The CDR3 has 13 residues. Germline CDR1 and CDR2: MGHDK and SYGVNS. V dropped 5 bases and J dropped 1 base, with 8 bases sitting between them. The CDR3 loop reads CASSRGENTEAFF. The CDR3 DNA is TGTGCCAGCAGTCGTGGGGAGAACACTGAAGCTTTCTTT. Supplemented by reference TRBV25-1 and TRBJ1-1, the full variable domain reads EADIYQTPRYLVIGTGKKITLECSQTMGHDKMYWYQQDPGMELHLIHYSYGVNSTEKGDLSSESTVSRIRTEHFPLTLESARPSHTSQYLCASSRGENTEAFFGQGTRLTVV.

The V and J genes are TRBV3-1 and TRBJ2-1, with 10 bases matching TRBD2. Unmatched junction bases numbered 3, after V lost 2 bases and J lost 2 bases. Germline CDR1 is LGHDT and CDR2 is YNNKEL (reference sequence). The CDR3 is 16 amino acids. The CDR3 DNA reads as TGTGCCAGCAGCCAACTCCTAGCGGGAGCCTACAATGAGCAGTTCTTC. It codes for CASSQLLAGAYNEQFF.

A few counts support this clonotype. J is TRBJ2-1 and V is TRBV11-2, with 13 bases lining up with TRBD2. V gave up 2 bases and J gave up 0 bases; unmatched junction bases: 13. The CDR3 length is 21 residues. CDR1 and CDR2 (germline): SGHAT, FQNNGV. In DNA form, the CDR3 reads TGTGCCAGCAGCTTAAGAGGGCCGGGACTAGCGGGAAGGAGCTCCTACAATGAGCAGTTCTTC. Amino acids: CASSLRGPGLAGRSSYNEQFF. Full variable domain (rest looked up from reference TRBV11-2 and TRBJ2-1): EAGVAQSPRYKIIEKRQSVAFWCNPISGHATLYWYQQILGQGPKLLIQFQNNGVVDDSQLPKDRFSAERLKGVDSTLKIQPAKLEDSAVYLCASSLRGPGLAGRSSYNEQFFGPGTRLTVL.

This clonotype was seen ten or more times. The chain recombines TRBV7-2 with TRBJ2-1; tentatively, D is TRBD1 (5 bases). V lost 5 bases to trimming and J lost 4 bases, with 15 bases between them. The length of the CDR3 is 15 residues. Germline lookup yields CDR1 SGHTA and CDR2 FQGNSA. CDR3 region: CASSPRQIGYNEQFF. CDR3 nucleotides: TGTGCCAGCAGCCCTCGACAGATCGGGTACAATGAGCAGTTCTTC.

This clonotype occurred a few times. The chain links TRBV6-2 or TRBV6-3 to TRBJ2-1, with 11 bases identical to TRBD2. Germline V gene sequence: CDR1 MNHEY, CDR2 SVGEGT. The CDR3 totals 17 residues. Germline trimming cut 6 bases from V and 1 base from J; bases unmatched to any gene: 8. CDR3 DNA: TGTGCCAGCAGCCAGGAACTAGCGGGGGTTTCCTACAATGAGCAGTTCTTC. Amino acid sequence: CASSQELAGVSYNEQFF.

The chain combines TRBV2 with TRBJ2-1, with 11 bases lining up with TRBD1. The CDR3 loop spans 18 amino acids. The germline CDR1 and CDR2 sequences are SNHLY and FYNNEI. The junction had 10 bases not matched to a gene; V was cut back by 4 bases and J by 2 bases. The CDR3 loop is CASSAGTGGPFAYNEQFF. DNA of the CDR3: TGTGCCAGCAGTGCCGGGACAGGGGGTCCTTTTGCCTACAATGAGCAGTTCTTC.

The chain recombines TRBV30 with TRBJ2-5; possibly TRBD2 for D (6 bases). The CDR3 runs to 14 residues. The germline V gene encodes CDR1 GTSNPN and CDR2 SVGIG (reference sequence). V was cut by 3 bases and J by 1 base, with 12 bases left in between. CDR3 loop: CAWSPSASQETQYF. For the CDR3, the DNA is TGTGCCTGGAGCCCTAGCGCAAGCCAAGAGACCCAGTACTTC. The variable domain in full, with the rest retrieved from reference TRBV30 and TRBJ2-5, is SQTIHQWPATLVQPVGSPLSLECTVEGTSNPNLYWYRQAAGRGLQLLFYSVGIGQISSEVPQNLSASRPQDRQFILSSKKLLLSDSGFYLCAWSPSASQETQYFGPGTRLLVL.

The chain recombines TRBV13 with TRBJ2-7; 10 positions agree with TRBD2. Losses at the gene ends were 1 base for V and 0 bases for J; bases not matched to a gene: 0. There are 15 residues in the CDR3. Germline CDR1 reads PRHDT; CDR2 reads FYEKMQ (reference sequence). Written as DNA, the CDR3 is TGTGCCAGCAGCTTAGAGCGGGAGGGCTCCTACGAGCAGTACGTC. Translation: CASSLEREGSYEQYV.

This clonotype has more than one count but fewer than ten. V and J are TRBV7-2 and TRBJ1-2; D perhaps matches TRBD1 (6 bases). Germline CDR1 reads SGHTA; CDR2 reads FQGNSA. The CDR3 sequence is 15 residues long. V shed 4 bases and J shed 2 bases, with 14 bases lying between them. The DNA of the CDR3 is TGTGCCAGCAGCTCGGAGGGGGGGGCGAACTATGGCTACACCTTC. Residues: CASSSEGGANYGYTF.

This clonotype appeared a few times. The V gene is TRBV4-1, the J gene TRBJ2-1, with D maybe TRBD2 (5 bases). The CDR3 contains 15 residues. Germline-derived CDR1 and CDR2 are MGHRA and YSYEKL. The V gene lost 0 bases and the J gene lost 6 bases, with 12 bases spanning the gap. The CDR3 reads CASSQEVGVPNEQFF. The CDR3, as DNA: TGCGCCAGCAGCCAAGAAGTGGGAGTCCCCAATGAGCAGTTCTTC.

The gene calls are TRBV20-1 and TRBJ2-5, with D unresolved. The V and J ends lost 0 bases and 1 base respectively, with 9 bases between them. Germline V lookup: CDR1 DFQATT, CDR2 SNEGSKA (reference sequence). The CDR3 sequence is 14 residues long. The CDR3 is CSARDVLRQETQYF. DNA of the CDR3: TGCAGTGCTAGAGATGTTCTGCGCCAAGAGACCCAGTACTTC.